The clone carrying this TCR beta chain was found many times. The antigen is undetermined. Germline values: CDR1 SGHVS, CDR2 FNYEAQ. V trimming: 1 base; J trimming: 8 bases; junction bases outside the gene matches: 9. CDR3 length: 16 amino acids. The sample originates from a study of post-analysis software for immune sequencing data. Presence of unique molecular identifiers characterized the TCR beta cDNA libraries. TCRdb re-called the PCR reads with MiXCR, one entry per CDR3 protein. This repertoire shows about 770,000 distinct CDR3 sequences, 46% found once; its top ten account for roughly 4.5%. The study, taken as a whole, reports: Strong same-batch co-clustering of samples appeared with F measure clustering. Significantly lower normalized Chao1 diversity was seen in multiple sclerosis patients than in controls. Patients used about five TRBV segments, including TRBV5-6, TRBV5-1 and TRBV20-1, more often than controls.

The receptor was derived from a girl aged 10-17 years with multiple sclerosis. This sequence joins TRBV7-6 and TRBJ2-3, with 10 bases fitting TRBD2. Source material: blood. The CDR3 DNA is TGTGCCAGCAGCTTAGTCAACCTAGCGGGAGCTGGTACGCAGTATTTT. Translation gives CASSLVNLAGAGTQYF.